These 27 T cell receptor beta chains were sequenced from one sample in a study of blood T cell repertoires in COVID-19. Method: immunoSEQ multiplex PCR; TCRdb's copy keeps in-frame clones and lacks some. The sample contains about 63,000 clones, around three quarters of which appear only once. Specimen: peripheral blood. These receptors were taken from a human donor in a cohort sampled during active COVID-19.

This chain connects TRBV30 to TRBJ1-2; D remains unclear. Trimming removed 0 bases from V and 4 bases from J, with 6 bases in between. The CDR3 is 12 amino acids. Looked up from germline, CDR1 is GTSNPN and CDR2 is SVGIG (reference sequence). Written as DNA, the CDR3 is TGTGCCTGGAGTGTAGAGGGCTATGGCTACACCTTC. Its translation: CAWSVEGYGYTF. Looking up the rest from reference TRBV30 and TRBJ1-2 gives the full variable domain: SQTIHQWPATLVQPVGSPLSLECTVEGTSNPNLYWYRQAAGRGLQLLFYSVGIGQISSEVPQNLSASRPQDRQFILSSKKLLLSDSGFYLCAWSVEGYGYTFGSGTRLTVV.

The CDR3 reads CASSLGGSEQYF. The CDR3 DNA follows: TGTGCCAGCAGTTTAGGGGGCAGCGAGCAGTACTTC. V usage is TRBV12-3 or TRBV12-4 and J usage is TRBJ2-7; TRBD1 is a possible D gene (5 bases). This CDR3 is 12 amino acids long. V was trimmed by 1 base and J by 6 bases, leaving 7 bases between them.

V and J are TRBV29-1 and TRBJ1-2; 9 positions agree with TRBD1. The CDR3 totals 15 residues. Germline CDR1 and CDR2: SQVTM and ANQGSEA. Trimming removed 4 bases from V and 8 bases from J; junction bases left unmatched: 14. In DNA, the CDR3 is TGCAGCGTTGGGTTCCTTCCGGGACAGGGACGAGGCTACACCTTC. Amino acid sequence: CSVGFLPGQGRGYTF.

V is TRBV24-1 and J is TRBJ2-1; a weak D match, TRBD2 (6 bases). The CDR3 contains 18 residues. V dropped 3 bases and J dropped 6 bases, with 23 bases sitting between them. Germline V lookup: CDR1 KGHDR, CDR2 SFDVKD. As DNA, the CDR3 is TGTGCCACCAGTGATCTTCGCCCCCGGGACTTCCTTTTCAATGAGCAGTTCTTC. It is translated as CATSDLRPRDFLFNEQFF.

V gene TRBV19 combines with J gene TRBJ1-5, with 8 nucleotides matching TRBD1. This CDR3 region has 14 residues. V was pared by 5 bases and J by 7 bases, with 7 bases of the junction left unmatched. The germline CDR1 and CDR2 sequences are LNHDA and SQIVND (reference sequence). The CDR3, as DNA: TGTGCCAGTAGTCTAGGGCCAGGGGGCCAGCCCCAGCATTTT. The encoded protein is CASSLGPGGQPQHF. Complete variable domain (other parts from reference TRBV19 and TRBJ1-5): DGGITQSPKYLFRKEGQNVTLSCEQNLNHDAMYWYRQDPGQGLRLIYYSQIVNDFQKGDIAEGYSVSREKKESFPLTVTSAQKNPTAFYLCASSLGPGGQPQHFGDGTRLSIL.

This chain joins TRBV30 and TRBJ1-2, with 9 bases matching TRBD1. This CDR3 has 14 residues. V shed 1 base and J 4 bases; nucleotides not matched to a gene: 4. CDR1 GTSNPN and CDR2 SVGIG come from the germline V gene (reference sequence). The CDR3 protein is CAWSGGTGIYGYTF. The CDR3 DNA follows: TGTGCCTGGAGTGGGGGGACAGGGATCTATGGCTACACCTTC. Looking up the rest from reference TRBV30 and TRBJ1-2 gives the full variable domain: SQTIHQWPATLVQPVGSPLSLECTVEGTSNPNLYWYRQAAGRGLQLLFYSVGIGQISSEVPQNLSASRPQDRQFILSSKKLLLSDSGFYLCAWSGGTGIYGYTFGSGTRLTVV.

The chain is built from TRBV13 and TRBJ2-5, with a possible D match to TRBD2 (6 bases). Germline CDR1 and CDR2: PRHDT and FYEKMQ (reference sequence). The length of the CDR3 is 14 residues. Deletions cut 6 bases from V and 5 bases from J, with 16 bases between. The CDR3 protein is CASRPTSGGETQYF. The CDR3 nucleotides are TGTGCCAGCAGACCTACTTCTGGGGGGGAGACCCAGTACTTC.

This clone was observed once. The V gene is TRBV29-1, the J gene TRBJ2-7; 7 bases fit TRBD1. CDR3 length: 12 residues. CDR1 is SQVTM, CDR2 ANQGSEA, per germline. J lost 0 bases, V lost 5 bases, and 1 base had no gene match. The CDR3 sequence is CSVRQGSYEQYF. CDR3 sequence (DNA): TGCAGCGTTCGACAGGGCTCCTACGAGCAGTACTTC.

CDR3 sequence reads: CASSLVQGAGNQPQHF. CDR3 bases: TGTGCCAGCAGTTTAGTACAGGGGGCGGGCAATCAGCCCCAGCATTTT. The V and J genes are TRBV27 and TRBJ1-5; 9 nucleotides align to TRBD1. The V segment lost 2 bases and the J segment 2 bases; nucleotides outside the gene matches: 4. The CDR3 runs to 16 residues. The germline V gene encodes CDR1 MNHEY and CDR2 SMNVEV (reference sequence).

The rearrangement joins TRBV11-2 to TRBJ1-5; D gene uncertain. V was clipped by 2 bases and J by 7 bases, with 9 bases between them. CDR1 and CDR2 from the germline V gene are SGHAT and FQNNGV. This CDR3 contains 13 residues. CDR3 coding DNA: TGTGCCAGCAGCTTATCGAGGGAGCAGCCCCAGCATTTT. It specifies CASSLSREQPQHF.

This chain connects TRBV5-1 to TRBJ2-2; the D gene is possibly TRBD2 (5 bases). Germline-derived CDR1 and CDR2 are SGHRS and YFSETQ. Trimming shortened V by 2 bases and J by 0 bases, and 8 bases separated the two germline ends. There are 15 residues in the CDR3. This chain's CDR3 is CASSFGISNTGELFF. The CDR3 coding sequence is TGCGCCAGCAGCTTCGGGATCTCGAACACCGGGGAGCTGTTTTTT.

The CDR3 protein is CAISLTSGISYNEQFF. DNA of the CDR3: TGTGCCATCAGCCTCACTAGCGGGATTTCCTACAATGAGCAGTTCTTC. The chain combines TRBV10-3 with TRBJ2-1, with 10 bases aligning to TRBD2. With V trimmed by 6 bases and J by 1 base, 6 bases remained unmatched. The length of the CDR3 is 16 residues. Germline CDR1 and CDR2: ENHRY and SYGVKD.

This chain connects TRBV27 to TRBJ2-7, with a weak D call TRBD2 (5 bases). The CDR3 is 16 amino acids. Trimming removed 3 bases at V and 4 bases at J, with 19 bases between. Germline V gene sequence: CDR1 MNHEY, CDR2 SMNVEV (reference sequence). This chain's CDR3 is CASSFAGLGLGYEQYF. The CDR3 DNA reads as TGTGCCAGCAGTTTCGCCGGACTCGGCTTAGGATACGAGCAGTACTTC.

The chain is built from TRBV6-5 and TRBJ1-2; D gene ambiguous. The CDR3 totals 15 residues. Germline V gene lookup returns CDR1 MNHEY and CDR2 SVGAGI. V gave up 7 bases and J gave up 8 bases, with 23 bases separating them. CDR3 loop: CASTDRGTRSGGYTF. The DNA for the CDR3 is TGTGCCAGCACCGACCGGGGTACAAGATCCGGGGGCTACACCTTC.

Ten or more counts support this clone. The rearrangement uses TRBV11-1 and TRBJ1-1, with 10 positions matching TRBD1. Losses at the gene ends were 5 bases for V and 6 bases for J; bases not matched to a gene: 6. CDR1 and CDR2 (germline): SGHAT, FQDESV (reference sequence). The CDR3 has 14 amino acids. In DNA form, the CDR3 reads TGTGCCAGCAGCCGGGGACAGGGGCGCCCTGAAGCTTTCTTT. This codes for CASSRGQGRPEAFF.

This rearrangement joins TRBV5-1 to TRBJ2-3; 11 bases map to TRBD2. Germline values: CDR1 SGHRS, CDR2 YFSETQ. The CDR3 extends over 17 amino acids. The V gene end was trimmed by 4 bases and the J gene end by 4 bases; junction bases not matched to a gene: 11. In DNA, the CDR3 is TGCGCCAGCAGCCCCCTGGCGGTAGCGGGAGGGCCAGATACGCAGTATTTT. Its protein product is CASSPLAVAGGPDTQYF.

V usage is TRBV3-1 (or the pseudogene TRBV3-2) and J usage is TRBJ2-5; a possible D gene is TRBD2 (6 bases). This CDR3 comprises 14 residues. The V end was cut by 5 bases, the J end by 5 bases, with 15 bases between. Germline CDR1 reads LGHDT; CDR2 reads YNNKEL (reference sequence). CDR3 sequence reads: CASSYLSGSETQYF. Written as DNA, the CDR3 is TGTGCCAGCAGCTATCTCAGCGGGTCGGAGACCCAGTACTTC.

This clone was seen more than once but under ten times. V and J are TRBV30 and TRBJ1-2, with D perhaps matching TRBD1 (6 bases). The germline V gene has CDR1 GTSNPN and CDR2 SVGIG (reference sequence). With 0 bases removed from V and 4 bases from J, the gap between germline ends came to 9 bases. CDR3 size: 13 residues. The CDR3 here is CAWSVGAAYGYTF. CDR3 bases: TGTGCCTGGAGTGTGGGGGCGGCCTATGGCTACACCTTC.

This clone showed up just once. The V and J genes are TRBV27 and TRBJ1-2, with 9 bases lining up with TRBD1. J gave up 7 bases and V 6 bases, and 12 bases lay outside the gene matches. CDR1 MNHEY and CDR2 SMNVEV come from the germline V gene (reference sequence). This CDR3 comprises 15 residues. The CDR3: CASRLWTGDNSGYTF. DNA for the CDR3: TGTGCCAGCAGGCTGTGGACAGGGGATAATTCTGGCTACACCTTC.

The V gene is TRBV7-9, the J gene TRBJ1-5, with 8 bases identical to TRBD1. CDR1 and CDR2 from the germline V gene are SEHNR and FQNEAQ (reference sequence). The J segment lost 2 bases and the V segment lost 5 bases, leaving 5 bases of the junction unmatched. The CDR3 is 15 amino acids. The chain's CDR3 is CASSTGTGGNQPQHF. In nucleotides, the CDR3 is TGTGCCAGCAGCACCGGGACAGGAGGCAATCAGCCCCAGCATTTT.

The rearrangement joins TRBV30 to TRBJ2-2; 9 bases map to TRBD2. With 0 bases clipped from V and 5 bases from J, the junction kept 4 bases outside the gene matches. From germline, CDR1 is GTSNPN and CDR2 SVGIG (reference sequence). This CDR3 has 15 amino acids. In nucleotides, the CDR3 is TGTGCCTGGAGTGTAGTTACTAGCGGGACCGGGGAGCTGTTTTTT. Protein product: CAWSVVTSGTGELFF.

CDR3 region: CASSPTDSGRGTDTQYF. The CDR3 DNA sequence: TGTGCCAGCAGCCCTACCGACAGCGGGAGAGGTACAGATACGCAGTATTTT. The chain has TRBV7-2 and TRBJ2-3; 8 bases line up with TRBD2. The CDR3 contains 17 residues. Germline V gene sequence: CDR1 SGHTA, CDR2 FQGNSA. V shed 5 bases and J 3 bases; nucleotides not matched to a gene: 13.

The chain employs TRBV21-1 and TRBJ2-1; the DNA was not used to check the table's D call, TRBD1. TRBV21-1 is a pseudogene. This CDR3 comprises 15 residues. The CDR3 nucleotides read TGTGCCAGCAGCAAAGCGAGACAGGGGATTATTGAGCAGTTCTTC. Protein product: CASSKARQGIIEQFF.

The chain employs TRBV10-2 and TRBJ2-5, with D perhaps TRBD1 (6 bases). CDR1 WSHSY and CDR2 SAAADI come from the germline V gene. This CDR3 has 15 amino acids. V was pared by 1 base and J by 5 bases, with 14 bases between. The CDR3 region is CASSEYGTPRETQYF. CDR3 nucleotide sequence: TGCGCCAGCAGTGAGTACGGGACACCGAGGGAGACCCAGTACTTC.

The V call is TRBV19, the J call TRBJ2-2; TRBD2 agrees at 12 bases. The CDR3 loop spans 16 amino acids. J lost 6 bases, V lost 5 bases, and 7 bases had no gene match. CDR1 is LNHDA and CDR2 is SQIVND in the germline V gene (reference sequence). Here the CDR3 reads CASSGGLAGHSGELFF. The CDR3 DNA is TGTGCCAGTAGTGGGGGACTAGCGGGCCATTCCGGGGAGCTGTTTTTT.

This clone was observed a few times. The rearrangement uses TRBV6-6 and TRBJ1-5; D uncertain. The CDR3 is 14 amino acids. Germline lookup yields CDR1 MNHNY and CDR2 SVGAGI (reference sequence). V was cut by 4 bases and J by 2 bases, with 9 bases left in between. This chain's CDR3 is CASSLGTGNQPQHF. Written as DNA, the CDR3 is TGTGCCAGCAGTTTAGGTACAGGCAATCAGCCCCAGCATTTT.

The V call is TRBV7-3, the J call TRBJ2-1; 7 nucleotides line up with TRBD2. Germline V gene sequence: CDR1 SGHTA, CDR2 FQGTGA. The junction had 8 bases not matched to a gene; V was cut back by 2 bases and J by 7 bases. This CDR3 is 15 amino acids long. The CDR3 DNA reads TGTGCCAGCAGCTTATCCAGCCCGGGAGGTAATGAGCAGTTCTTC. It specifies CASSLSSPGGNEQFF.